The 18 T cell receptor beta chains below all came from one sample that was sequenced in a study of molecular identifiers for immune sequencing clone quantification. MiXCR, applied by TCRdb to the PCR reads, yields one record per CDR3 protein. This sample carries more than 95,000 distinct CDR3 sequences, 20% to 30% of them seen once, and the ten largest clones take 0.85% to 0.95%. Material for sequencing was naive CD8+ T cells from blood, with Jurkat cell RNA spiked in. This sample's subset: FACS-sorted CD8+CD4-CCR7+CD45RA+ naive T cells. Every receptor here comes from a human donor in good health. Some libraries in this study had Jurkat cell RNA spiked in.

This clonotype occurred many times. J is TRBJ2-1 and V is TRBV20-1; D perhaps matches TRBD1 (5 bases). The germline CDR1 and CDR2 sequences are DFQATT and SNEGSKA (reference sequence). The length of the CDR3 is 13 residues. V lost 3 bases and J 0 bases, leaving 6 bases between the germline ends. CDR3 region: CSARTASYNEQFF. DNA for the CDR3: TGCAGTGCTAGGACAGCCTCCTACAATGAGCAGTTCTTC.

This chain uses TRBV10-3 with TRBJ2-7; D assignment may be TRBD1 or TRBD2 (7 bases each). The ends were cut back, 2 bases at V and 2 bases at J, with 16 bases in the middle. The germline CDR1 and CDR2 sequences are ENHRY and SYGVKD. This CDR3 has 16 amino acids. The CDR3 nucleotides read TGTGCCATCAGTGAGGTGAGGGGGCTAGCGGCCTACGAGCAGTACTTC. Its translation: CAISEVRGLAAYEQYF.

The table lists this clonotype with many counts. The chain uses TRBV6-5 and TRBJ1-1, with a tentative D call TRBD1 (6 bases). In germline, CDR1 is MNHEY, CDR2 SVGAGI. The V gene lost 2 bases and the J gene lost 4 bases, with 8 bases spanning the gap. This CDR3 is built from 13 residues. The CDR3 coding sequence is TGTGCCAGCAGTTACAGGGGGGTCACTGAAGCTTTCTTT. It specifies CASSYRGVTEAFF.

This clonotype was picked up many times. CDR3 coding DNA: TGTGCCAGCAGCTTGGTAGGGTACCAAGAGACCCAGTACTTC. This gives the protein CASSLVGYQETQYF. The rearrangement links TRBV5-8 to TRBJ2-5; the D is unclear. The germline V and J ends were trimmed by 0 bases and 0 bases, with 6 bases remaining between them. The CDR3 is made up of 14 amino acids. Germline V gene sequence: CDR1 SGHTS, CDR2 YDEGEE. Full variable domain (missing parts from reference TRBV5-8 and TRBJ2-5): EAGVTQSPTHLIKTRGQQATLRCSPISGHTSVYWYQQALGLGLQFLLWYDEGEERNRGNFPPRFSGRQFPNYSSELNVNALELEDSALYLCASSLVGYQETQYFGPGTRLLVL.

This clonotype was detected a few times. The rearrangement links TRBV29-1 to TRBJ2-1; TRBD2 matches at 16 bases. This CDR3 is built from 17 residues. Germline values: CDR1 SQVTM, CDR2 ANQGSEA. After removal of 4 bases from V and 8 bases from J, the junction contained 11 bases not matched to a gene. CDR3 in amino acids: CSVVGLAGGPGADEQFF. The CDR3 DNA follows: TGCAGCGTTGTGGGACTAGCGGGAGGGCCGGGTGCCGATGAGCAGTTCTTC.

Ten or more counts support this clonotype. This chain uses TRBV6-2 or TRBV6-3 with TRBJ1-5; TRBD1 is a possible D gene (5 bases). Trimming pared 6 bases from V and 4 bases from J, leaving 13 bases between. This CDR3 region has 14 residues. Germline values: CDR1 MNHEY, CDR2 SVGEGT. The CDR3 region is CASSGGGANQPQHF. In nucleotides, the CDR3 is TGTGCCAGCAGCGGAGGAGGGGCTAATCAGCCCCAGCATTTT.

This clonotype was recorded many times. The rearrangement joins TRBV9 to TRBJ1-1; 12 bases align to TRBD1. Germline loops: CDR1 SGDLS, CDR2 YYNGEE. The CDR3 totals 16 residues. V trimming: 3 bases; J trimming: 6 bases; junction bases outside the gene matches: 9. CDR3 DNA sequence: TGTGCCAGCAGCGGCGGGACAGGGGGCGGGAAGGCTGAAGCTTTCTTT. Amino acid sequence: CASSGGTGGGKAEAFF.

This clonotype was observed at least ten times. The rearrangement joins TRBV2 to TRBJ2-3; a weak D match, TRBD2 (6 bases). CDR3 length equals 15 residues. V was cut by 2 bases and J by 0 bases, with 9 bases left in between. Germline CDR1 and CDR2: SNHLY and FYNNEI. The CDR3 region is CASSEWAGSTDTQYF. CDR3 coding DNA: TGTGCCAGCAGTGAATGGGCGGGAAGCACAGATACGCAGTATTTT.

At least ten counts were recorded for this clonotype. This rearrangement joins TRBV28 to TRBJ2-7, with D uncertain. The CDR3 extends over 15 amino acids. With 2 bases removed from V and 2 bases from J, the gap between germline ends came to 13 bases. Germline V gene lookup returns CDR1 MDHEN and CDR2 SYDVKM. In DNA form, the CDR3 reads TGTGCCAGCAGTTTAGGGGTCGCACTTACCTACGAGCAGTACTTC. The encoded protein is CASSLGVALTYEQYF.

V usage is TRBV20-1 and J usage is TRBJ2-3; 8 bases are shared with TRBD2. The V and J ends lost 6 bases and 6 bases, in that order; junction bases with no gene match: 2. Germline CDR1 is DFQATT and CDR2 is SNEGSKA (reference sequence). The length of the CDR3 is 11 residues. The CDR3 protein is CSATGGDTQYF. CDR3 DNA sequence: TGCAGTGCCACGGGGGGGGATACGCAGTATTTT.

In its sample, this clonotype was seen a few times. The chain is built from TRBV27 and TRBJ2-1, with 7 bases fitting TRBD1. Germline V gives CDR1 MNHEY, CDR2 SMNVEV (reference sequence). The CDR3 spans 12 residues. The trim removed 4 bases at V and 10 bases at J, leaving 4 bases unmatched. CDR3 loop: CASSSTGSEQFF. The CDR3 region has the DNA TGTGCCAGCAGTTCGACAGGGAGCGAGCAGTTCTTC.

This clonotype has a handful of counts. The chain couples TRBV6-5 to TRBJ2-3, with TRBD2 matching 8 bases. The CDR3 has 17 residues. V trimming: 5 bases; J trimming: 3 bases; junction bases outside the gene matches: 13. Germline values: CDR1 MNHEY, CDR2 SVGAGI. The CDR3, as DNA: TGTGCCAGCAGTGGGTTTTCGGGAGGGCGGGGTACAGATACGCAGTATTTT. This sequence encodes CASSGFSGGRGTDTQYF.

Concerning this clonotype: This sequence may be a read error, since a much larger clone differs from it by one base. The V and J genes are TRBV2 and TRBJ2-6, with TRBD1 as a possible D gene (5 bases). The CDR3 sequence is 15 residues long. Germline V lookup: CDR1 SNHLY, CDR2 FYNNEI. The CDR3, as DNA: TGTGCCAGCAGTGGAGGTAAAGCTGGGGCCATCGTCCTGACTTTC. Amino acids: CASSGGKAGAIVLTF.

The table lists this clonotype with a few counts. The chain is built from TRBV11-2 and TRBJ2-5; perhaps D is TRBD1 or TRBD2 (5 bases each). V lost 1 base to trimming and J lost 5 bases, with 17 bases between them. Germline CDR1 SGHAT, CDR2 FQNNGV. There are 16 residues in the CDR3. The DNA for the CDR3 is TGTGCCAGCAGCTTAGTAACAGGAGGCGCGGGTGAGACCCAGTACTTC. This sequence encodes CASSLVTGGAGETQYF.

Details on this clonotype: A much larger clone lies one base from this, so it may be a read error. The chain is built from TRBV28 and TRBJ2-7; D is perhaps TRBD1 (5 bases). Per germline, CDR1 MDHEN and CDR2 SYDVKM. This CDR3 is 13 amino acids long. In nucleotides, the CDR3 is TGTGCCAGCAGTTTTGGGGCGTCCTACGGGCAGTACTTC. Translated: CASSFGASYGQYF.

This clonotype was detected many times. The rearrangement uses TRBV10-2 and TRBJ2-3; 9 bases align to TRBD2. The CDR3 is made up of 14 amino acids. The V segment lost 5 bases and the J segment 4 bases; nucleotides outside the gene matches: 4. CDR1 is WSHSY, CDR2 SAAADI, per germline. The CDR3 loop reads CASSPGLAADTQYF. The CDR3 DNA reads as TGCGCCAGCAGTCCGGGACTAGCTGCAGATACGCAGTATTTT.

This clonotype turned up a few times. J is TRBJ2-2 and V is TRBV7-9, with D possibly matching TRBD2 (5 bases). This CDR3 contains 12 residues. V lost 8 bases and J lost 7, with 11 bases in between. The germline V gene has CDR1 SEHNR and CDR2 FQNEAQ (reference sequence). As DNA, the CDR3 is TGTGCCAGCGGCCTAGCTGTCGGGGAGCTGTTTTTT. Protein sequence: CASGLAVGELFF.

This clonotype appeared many times. The chain uses TRBV7-2 and TRBJ2-3, with TRBD2 as a possible D gene (6 bases). CDR3 length equals 16 residues. Germline CDR1 reads SGHTA; CDR2 reads FQGNSA. V lost 2 bases and J lost 2, with 14 bases in between. In DNA, the CDR3 is TGTGCCAGCAGCTTACTTACTGGGGGACTCACAGATACGCAGTATTTT. Amino acids: CASSLLTGGLTDTQYF.